This T cell receptor (beta chain) was found in a study of T cells in localized non-small cell lung cancer. Overall study results and limits: Median 57 top-100 tumor clones were shared with paired adjacent lung.

The junction had 8 bases not matched to a gene; V was cut back by 7 bases and J by 3 bases. This CDR3 spans 14 amino acids. The germline CDR1 and CDR2 sequences are SGHNT and YENEEA. On this clone itself: Antigen unknown.

Method: immunoSEQ multiplex PCR; TCRdb's copy keeps in-frame clones and lacks some. The sample has 3,000 or so clones, about 25% seen once; the top ten hold 8.6%. The gene calls are TRBV11-3 and TRBJ1-1, with 7 bases fitting TRBD1. The clonotype comes from a male donor aged 60 or over with stage III lung adenocarcinoma. The source was lung tumor tissue, collected before any cancer treatment. CDR3 sequence reads: CASILDRAHTEAFF. CDR3 DNA sequence: TGTGCCAGCATTCTAGACAGGGCTCACACTGAAGCTTTCTTT.